This passage covers 9 T cell receptor beta chains from one sample sequenced in a study of brain T cells in children with intractable seizures (TCRdb year 2021). The sample's time point label, in plain terms: blood from clinic visit 5 months post-surgery; TSC patient then seizure free. Preparation of the library involved the immunoSEQ multiplex PCR assay. TCRdb's version of the immuneACCESS table is confined to in-frame rearrangements and falls short of the full clone set. An unresolved V gene accounts for under half of the shortfall where checked; the remainder is of unknown origin. Here the sample has 340,000 or so clones; over 90% occur a single time. The top ten constitute approximately 5% of the sample. Sequences were derived from peripheral blood, sampled more than 4 months after surgery. These receptors all come from a boy in the first two years of life with tuberous sclerosis and intractable seizures.

This chain connects TRBV6-5 to TRBJ1-3; D unclear. This CDR3 region has 13 residues. Trimming shortened V by 2 bases and J by 2 bases, and 4 bases separated the two germline ends. Per the germline V gene, CDR1 is MNHEY and CDR2 is SVGAGI. The CDR3 loop reads CASSYRAGNTIYF. CDR3 nucleotide sequence: TGTGCCAGCAGTTACAGGGCTGGAAACACCATATATTTT.

V and J are TRBV11-3 and TRBJ2-1; D is possibly TRBD2 (5 bases). Per the germline V gene, CDR1 is SGHNT and CDR2 is YENEEA. The V end lost 3 bases, the J end lost 5 bases, and 17 bases lay between the germline ends. The CDR3 runs to 16 residues. The CDR3, as DNA: TGTGCCAGCAGCTTTTCAGTACTCCCTAGCCACAATGAGCAGTTCTTC. Encoded protein: CASSFSVLPSHNEQFF.

The J gene is TRBJ1-2, the V gene TRBV28; D unresolved. Germline V gene sequence: CDR1 MDHEN, CDR2 SYDVKM. This CDR3 is 17 amino acids long. The ends were cut back, 2 bases at V and 0 bases at J, with 16 bases in the middle. CDR3 amino acids: CASSLGHLPLSNYGYTF. Here the CDR3 DNA reads TGTGCCAGCAGTTTAGGGCATCTCCCCCTTTCTAACTATGGCTACACCTTC.

The V call is TRBV12-3 or TRBV12-4, the J call TRBJ2-1, with TRBD2 matching over 13 bases. Trimming at V came to 6 bases and at J to 10 bases, leaving 0 bases not matched to a gene. The CDR3 is made up of 12 amino acids. CDR3 residues: CASRGLAGEQFF. CDR3 nucleotide sequence: TGTGCCAGCAGGGGACTAGCGGGGGAGCAGTTCTTC.

CDR3 sequence (DNA): TGTGCCATCTGCCCCCGTCCCGAGTCGCTGTATGGCTACACCTTC. Encoded protein: CAICPRPESLYGYTF. The chain links TRBV6-6 to TRBJ1-2, with unresolved D. The V and J ends lost 10 bases and 5 bases respectively, with 23 bases between them. This CDR3 contains 15 residues. CDR1 MNHNY and CDR2 SVGAGI come from the germline V gene (reference sequence).

Concerning this clone: As the CDR3 is not closed by the conserved phenylalanine or tryptophan, this likely results from a read error. No DNA is shown, since the ends of the CDR3 on it are uncertain; the CDR3 is the one TCRdb lists. The rearrangement links TRBV1 to TRBJ2-3. TRBV1 is shown as a pseudogene. The CDR3 is 8 residues long, counting both termini. The CDR3 reads CTSSHDRA.

The rearrangement joins TRBV2 to TRBJ1-1; D might be TRBD1 (6 bases). This CDR3 region has 15 residues. Trimming shortened V by 0 bases and J by 4 bases, and 12 bases separated the two germline ends. Germline lookup yields CDR1 SNHLY and CDR2 FYNNEI. CDR3 sequence reads: CASSEATGKGTEAFF. CDR3 coding DNA: TGTGCCAGCAGTGAAGCAACAGGGAAGGGCACTGAAGCTTTCTTT.

The chain links TRBV10-3 to TRBJ2-4; D could derive from TRBD1 or TRBD2 (5 bases each). Trimming took off 0 bases at V and 9 bases at J, with 18 bases between the two ends. The CDR3 loop spans 16 amino acids. Germline CDR1 reads ENHRY; CDR2 reads SYGVKD. The CDR3 nucleotides are TGTGCCATCAGTGAGTCGTTAGGGGACCATCAAGGCATTCAGTACTTC. Encoded protein: CAISESLGDHQGIQYF.

The V and J genes are TRBV25-1 and TRBJ2-7, with TRBD1 matching 9 bases. This CDR3 has 13 residues. Unmatched junction bases numbered 3, after V lost 3 bases and J lost 6 bases. Germline V gives CDR1 MGHDK, CDR2 SYGVNS. CDR3 amino acids: CASSDTGGGEQYF. The CDR3 DNA reads as TGTGCCAGCAGTGACACAGGGGGCGGCGAGCAGTACTTC.